A selection of T cell receptor beta chains follows, all from one sample in a study of blood T cell repertoires in COVID-19. Sequenced by immunoSEQ multiplex PCR; TCRdb stores in-frame clones only, minus some. The sample shows 60,000 to 65,000 clones, 76% of them seen only once. Sequencing used peripheral blood. Every receptor here comes from a woman older than 75 with acute or convalescent COVID-19. The CDR3 runs from the conserved cysteine through the conserved F or W. A D gene is named only where the DNA matches it firmly. The listing skips clone size in some rows; elsewhere it reads once, few, many or a size class.

>TRBV7-2|TRBJ1-4|13|.|.
CASSSTGSEKLFF
TGTGCCAGCAGCTCCACCGGGTCCGAAAAACTGTTTTTT
>TRBV28|TRBJ1-2|16|.|.
CASSPPSGWSNYGYTF
TGTGCCAGCAGTCCCCCGTCGGGTTGGTCTAACTATGGCTACACCTTC
>TRBV5-1|TRBJ2-1|15|.|.
CASKGTRGAGDEQFF
TGCGCCAGCAAGGGGACCAGGGGCGCAGGTGATGAGCAGTTCTTC
>TRBV10-3|TRBJ1-5|12|few|.
CAIGDSNQPQHF
TGTGCCATCGGGGACTCCAATCAGCCCCAGCATTTT
>TRBV7-9|TRBJ1-1|15|.|TRBD1
CASSLTRDSSTEAFF
TGTGCCAGCAGCTTGACCCGGGACAGCTCCACTGAAGCTTTCTTT
>TRBV27|TRBJ2-7|12|.|.
CASKTGSYEQYF
TGTGCCAGCAAAACAGGGAGCTACGAGCAGTACTTC
>TRBV29-1|TRBJ2-1|10|.|.
CSVQVNEQFF
TGCAGTGTTCAGGTTAATGAGCAGTTCTTC
>TRBV27|TRBJ2-1|13|.|.
CASSFDTDNEQFF
TGTGCCAGCAGTTTTGACACAGACAATGAGCAGTTCTTC
>TRBV5-1|TRBJ1-6|16|.|.
CASSLGSRRGNSPLHF
TGCGCCAGCAGCTTGGGGTCCAGGCGGGGTAATTCACCCCTCCACTTT
>TRBV6-1|TRBJ2-7|15|few|TRBD2
CASSDPGLAGIEQYF
TGTGCCAGCAGTGACCCGGGACTAGCGGGAATCGAGCAGTACTTC
>TRBV19|TRBJ1-6|18|few|TRBD1
CASSTTLDRSSYNSPLHF
TGTGCCAGTAGTACTACTCTGGACAGGAGCTCCTATAATTCACCCCTCCACTTT
>TRBV29-1|TRBJ1-1|13|.|.
CSVEGQFNTEAFF
TGCAGCGTTGAAGGGCAGTTTAACACTGAAGCTTTCTTT
>TRBV29-1|TRBJ2-1|14|once|TRBD2
CSASGLAGDSEQFF
TGCAGCGCTTCGGGACTAGCGGGAGACAGTGAGCAGTTCTTC
>TRBV28|TRBJ1-2|12|.|.
CASSPTGYGYTF
TGTGCCAGCAGTCCGACAGGCTATGGCTACACCTTC
>TRBV27|TRBJ1-3|15|.|.
CASSITGFRGNTIYF
TGTGCCAGCAGTATTACAGGGTTTCGTGGAAACACCATATATTTT
>TRBV4-1|TRBJ1-2|14|.|.
CASSQVEGVGGYTF
TGCGCCAGCAGCCAAGTTGAAGGGGTAGGTGGCTACACCTTC
>TRBV3-1/TRBV3-2|TRBJ1-2|14|.|.
CASSQDYNGYGYTF
TGTGCCAGCAGCCAAGATTACAATGGCTATGGCTACACCTTC
>TRBV10-2|TRBJ2-1|13|.|.
CASSEGVAKVQFF
TGCGCCAGCAGTGAAGGGGTAGCCAAAGTGCAGTTCTTC
>TRBV6-1|TRBJ1-5|14|.|.
CASSDRGNNQPQHF
TGTGCCAGCAGTGACAGGGGAAACAATCAGCCCCAGCATTTT
>TRBV5-6|TRBJ1-6|14|.|.
CASSLGELNSPLHF
TGTGCCAGCAGCTTGGGGGAGTTAAATTCACCCCTCCACTTT
>TRBV20-1|TRBJ1-4|10|.|.
CSAVNEKLFF
TGCAGTGCCGTTAATGAAAAACTGTTTTTT
>TRBV7-9|TRBJ1-2|13|.|.
CASSSTASYGYTF
TGTGCCAGCAGCTCGACAGCCAGCTATGGCTACACCTTC
>TRBV12-3/TRBV12-4|TRBJ1-1|12|.|TRBD1
CASSQGQYEAFF
TGTGCCAGCAGCCAGGGACAGTATGAAGCTTTCTTT
>TRBV28|TRBJ1-3|15|.|.
CASSQVQGTVNTIYF
TGTGCCAGCAGCCAAGTTCAGGGGACCGTAAACACCATATATTTT
>TRBV7-9|TRBJ1-3|16|many|TRBD1
CASSADGTASGNTIYF
TGTGCCAGCAGCGCAGATGGGACAGCCTCTGGAAACACCATATATTTT
>TRBV30|TRBJ1-1|14|.|.
CAWSVGGLNTEAFF
TGTGCCTGGAGTGTAGGCGGCCTGAACACTGAAGCTTTCTTT
>TRBV18|TRBJ1-4|14|once|.
CASSPGARDEKLFF
TGTGCCAGCTCACCGGGGGCTCGGGATGAAAAACTGTTTTTT
>TRBV27|TRBJ2-1|14|once|TRBD2
CASGAGVVYNEQFF
TGTGCCAGCGGGGCGGGAGTAGTCTACAATGAGCAGTTCTTC
>TRBV28|TRBJ2-3|16|.|.
CASIPGLAQSTDTQYF
TGTGCCAGCATTCCTGGCCTAGCGCAGAGCACAGATACGCAGTATTTT
>TRBV7-9|TRBJ1-4|15|.|TRBD1
CASSAWTGHKEKLFF
TGTGCCAGCAGCGCCTGGACAGGGCACAAGGAAAAACTGTTTTTT
>TRBV2|TRBJ2-5|14|.|.
CASSPQSTGETQYF
TGTGCCAGCAGTCCTCAGAGTACCGGGGAGACCCAGTACTTC
>TRBV24-1|TRBJ2-3|15|.|TRBD2
CATRGLAGDADTQYF
TGTGCCACCAGGGGACTAGCGGGAGACGCAGATACGCAGTATTTT
>TRBV27|TRBJ2-1|16|.|TRBD2
CASSLSGGRHGNEQFF
TGTGCCAGCAGTTTATCCGGCGGGAGGCATGGTAATGAGCAGTTCTTC
>TRBV6-5|TRBJ2-7|14|.|TRBD2
CASSYFGGGPGQYF
TGTGCCAGCAGTTACTTTGGGGGAGGGCCGGGGCAGTACTTC
>TRBV19|TRBJ1-5|15|.|.
CASSIWGTGSQPQHF
TGTGCCAGTAGTATCTGGGGCACCGGGAGTCAGCCCCAGCATTTT
>TRBV19|TRBJ2-5|16|.|.
CASSMSLATVQETQYF
TGTGCCAGTAGTATGTCTCTAGCAACAGTCCAAGAGACCCAGTACTTC
>TRBV25-1|TRBJ1-6|15|.|TRBD1
CASSDTGQGDSPLHF
TGTGCCAGCAGTGATACGGGACAGGGGGATTCACCCCTCCACTTT
>TRBV4-2|TRBJ2-1|16|.|TRBD2
CASSPGWPSGGDEQFF
TGTGCCAGCAGCCCGGGGTGGCCTAGCGGTGGCGATGAGCAGTTCTTC
>TRBV28|TRBJ1-2|14|few|TRBD1
CASSFRTGAKGYTF
TGTGCCAGCAGTTTTAGGACAGGGGCGAAAGGCTACACCTTC
>TRBV2|TRBJ2-3|14|.|TRBD2
CASSYQASGDTQYF
TGTGCCAGCAGTTACCAGGCTAGCGGAGATACGCAGTATTTT
>TRBV6-7|TRBJ1-5|14|few|.
CASSQRDPRSAQHF
TGTGCCAGCTCCCAACGGGATCCTCGATCGGCCCAGCATTTT
>TRBV30|TRBJ1-1|16|.|.
CAWSSPPGRAEREAFF
TGTGCCTGGAGTTCTCCCCCGGGGAGAGCGGAGAGGGAAGCTTTCTTT